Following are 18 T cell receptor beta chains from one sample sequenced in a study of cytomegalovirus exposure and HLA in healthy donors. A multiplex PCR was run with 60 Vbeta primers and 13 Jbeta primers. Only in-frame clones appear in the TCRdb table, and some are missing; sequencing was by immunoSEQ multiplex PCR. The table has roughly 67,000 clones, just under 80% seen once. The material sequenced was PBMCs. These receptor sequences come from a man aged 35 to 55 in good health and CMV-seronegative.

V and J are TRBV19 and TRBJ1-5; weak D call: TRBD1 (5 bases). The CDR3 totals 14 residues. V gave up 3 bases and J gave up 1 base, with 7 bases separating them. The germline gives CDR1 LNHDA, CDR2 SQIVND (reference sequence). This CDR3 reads CASSMTASNQPQHF. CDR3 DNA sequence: TGTGCCAGTAGTATGACAGCCAGCAATCAGCCCCAGCATTTT.

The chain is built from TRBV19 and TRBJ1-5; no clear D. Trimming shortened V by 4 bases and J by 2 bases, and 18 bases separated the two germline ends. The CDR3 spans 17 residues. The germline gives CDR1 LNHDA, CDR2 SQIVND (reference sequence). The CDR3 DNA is TGTGCCAGTAGTACGGGTGGAGGAAGGTTAGGCAATCAGCCCCAGCATTTT. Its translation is CASSTGGGRLGNQPQHF.

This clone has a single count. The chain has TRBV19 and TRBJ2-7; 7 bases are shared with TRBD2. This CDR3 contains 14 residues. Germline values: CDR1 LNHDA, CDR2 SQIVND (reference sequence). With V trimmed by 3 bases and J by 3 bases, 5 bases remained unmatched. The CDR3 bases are TGTGCCAGTAGTATCGGGGGGAATCTCTACGAGCAGTACTTC. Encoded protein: CASSIGGNLYEQYF. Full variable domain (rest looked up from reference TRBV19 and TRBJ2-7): DGGITQSPKYLFRKEGQNVTLSCEQNLNHDAMYWYRQDPGQGLRLIYYSQIVNDFQKGDIAEGYSVSREKKESFPLTVTSAQKNPTAFYLCASSIGGNLYEQYFGPGTRLTVT.

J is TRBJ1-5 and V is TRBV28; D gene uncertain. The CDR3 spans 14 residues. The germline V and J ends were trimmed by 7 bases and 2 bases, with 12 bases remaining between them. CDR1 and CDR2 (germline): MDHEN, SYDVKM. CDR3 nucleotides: TGTGCCAGCATCCCGAGCGGCGGCAATCAGCCCCAGCATTTT. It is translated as CASIPSGGNQPQHF. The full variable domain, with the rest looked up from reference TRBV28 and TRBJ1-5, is DVKVTQSSRYLVKRTGEKVFLECVQDMDHENMFWYRQDPGLGLRLIYFSYDVKMKEKGDIPEGYSVSREKKERFSLILESASTNQTSMYLCASIPSGGNQPQHFGDGTRLSIL.

The CDR3 loop reads CASSHLDRSEYNEQFF. CDR3 DNA: TGTGCCAGCAGCCACCTAGACCGGTCTGAGTACAATGAGCAGTTCTTC. The chain has TRBV4-2 and TRBJ2-1; D gene unclear. The length of the CDR3 is 16 residues. CDR1 is LGHNA and CDR2 is YNFKEQ in the germline V gene. V shed 3 bases and J shed 4 bases, with 16 bases lying between them.

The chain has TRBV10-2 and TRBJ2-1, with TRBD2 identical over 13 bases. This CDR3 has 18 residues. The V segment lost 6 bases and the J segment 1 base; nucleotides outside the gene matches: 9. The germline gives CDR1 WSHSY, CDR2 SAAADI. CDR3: CASRPTSGGAYSYNEQFF. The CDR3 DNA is TGCGCCAGCAGGCCTACTAGCGGGGGGGCCTATTCCTACAATGAGCAGTTCTTC.

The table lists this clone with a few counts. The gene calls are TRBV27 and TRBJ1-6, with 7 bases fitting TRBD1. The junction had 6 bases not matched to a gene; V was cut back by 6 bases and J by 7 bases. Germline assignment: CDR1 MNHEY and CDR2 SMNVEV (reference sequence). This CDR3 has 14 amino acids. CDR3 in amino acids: CASRTGVLNSPLHF. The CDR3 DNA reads TGTGCCAGCAGAACAGGGGTCCTCAATTCACCCCTCCACTTT.

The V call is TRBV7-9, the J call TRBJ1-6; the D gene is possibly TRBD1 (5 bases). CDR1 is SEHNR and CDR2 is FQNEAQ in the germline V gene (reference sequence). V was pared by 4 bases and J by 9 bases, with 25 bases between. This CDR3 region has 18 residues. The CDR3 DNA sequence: TGTGCCAGCAGCTCACGGAGCGGGACTGGGGGGTCAATTTCACCCCTCCACTTT. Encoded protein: CASSSRSGTGGSISPLHF. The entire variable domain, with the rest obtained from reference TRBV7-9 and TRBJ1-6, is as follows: DTGVSQNPRHKITKRGQNVTFRCDPISEHNRLYWYRQTLGQGPEFLTYFQNEAQLEKSRLLSDRFSAERPKGSFSTLEIQRTEQGDSAMYLCASSSRSGTGGSISPLHFGNGTRLTVT.

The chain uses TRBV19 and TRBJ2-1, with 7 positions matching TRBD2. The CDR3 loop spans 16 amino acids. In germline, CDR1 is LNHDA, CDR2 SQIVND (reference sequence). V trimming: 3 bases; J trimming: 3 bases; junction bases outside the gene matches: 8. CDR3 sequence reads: CASSIGGGSFYNEQFF. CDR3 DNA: TGTGCCAGTAGTATTGGTGGCGGGAGTTTCTACAATGAGCAGTTCTTC.

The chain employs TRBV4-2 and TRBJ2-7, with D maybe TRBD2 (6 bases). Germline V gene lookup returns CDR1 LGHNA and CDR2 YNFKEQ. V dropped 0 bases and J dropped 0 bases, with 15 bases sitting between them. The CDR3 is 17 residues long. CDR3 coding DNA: TGTGCCAGCAGCCAAGATCCTGGCGGGGAAAGCTCCTACGAGCAGTACTTC. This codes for CASSQDPGGESSYEQYF.

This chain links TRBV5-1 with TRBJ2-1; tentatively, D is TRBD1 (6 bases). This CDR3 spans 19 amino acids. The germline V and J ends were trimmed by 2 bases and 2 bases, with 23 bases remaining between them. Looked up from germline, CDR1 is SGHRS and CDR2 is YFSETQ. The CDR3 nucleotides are TGCGCCAGCAGCTTTGGGCAACAGGGTGCACCTAGGCCCTACAATGAGCAGTTCTTC. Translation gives CASSFGQQGAPRPYNEQFF.

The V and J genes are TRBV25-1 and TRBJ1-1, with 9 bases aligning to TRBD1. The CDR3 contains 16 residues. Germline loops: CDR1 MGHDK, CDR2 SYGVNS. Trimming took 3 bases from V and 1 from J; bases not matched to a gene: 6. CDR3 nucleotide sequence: TGTGCCAGCAGTGATAACAGGGGGCCCTGGAACACTGAAGCTTTCTTT. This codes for CASSDNRGPWNTEAFF. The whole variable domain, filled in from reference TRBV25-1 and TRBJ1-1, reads EADIYQTPRYLVIGTGKKITLECSQTMGHDKMYWYQQDPGMELHLIHYSYGVNSTEKGDLSSESTVSRIRTEHFPLTLESARPSHTSQYLCASSDNRGPWNTEAFFGQGTRLTVV.

In nucleotides, the CDR3 is TGTGCCAGTAGTCCGGGACAGGGGATCTACGAGCAGTACTTC. Translating gives CASSPGQGIYEQYF. The rearrangement joins TRBV19 to TRBJ2-7; 10 nucleotides align to TRBD1. The germline CDR1 and CDR2 sequences are LNHDA and SQIVND (reference sequence). The CDR3 contains 14 residues. After removal of 5 bases from V and 3 bases from J, the junction contained 4 bases not matched to a gene.

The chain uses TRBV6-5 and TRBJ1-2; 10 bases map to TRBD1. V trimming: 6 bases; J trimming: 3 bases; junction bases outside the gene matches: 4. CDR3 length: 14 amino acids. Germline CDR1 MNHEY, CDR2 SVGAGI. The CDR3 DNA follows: TGTGCCAGCAGAAAGACAGGGGGCTACTATGGCTACACCTTC. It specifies CASRKTGGYYGYTF.

The CDR3 region is CASSTRLAGSYEQYF. The CDR3 bases are TGTGCCAGTAGTACACGGTTAGCGGGGAGCTACGAGCAGTACTTC. The chain has TRBV19 and TRBJ2-7; 8 bases map to TRBD2. This CDR3 comprises 15 residues. Germline CDR1 and CDR2: LNHDA and SQIVND (reference sequence). V gave up 4 bases and J gave up 3 bases; unmatched junction bases: 8.

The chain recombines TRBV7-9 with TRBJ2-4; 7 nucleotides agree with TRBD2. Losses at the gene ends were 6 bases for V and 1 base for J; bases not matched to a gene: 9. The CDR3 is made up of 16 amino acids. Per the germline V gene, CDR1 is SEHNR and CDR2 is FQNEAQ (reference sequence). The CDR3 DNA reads TGTGCCAGCAGAGATGGGGAGGGAACGGCCAAAAACATTCAGTACTTC. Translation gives CASRDGEGTAKNIQYF.

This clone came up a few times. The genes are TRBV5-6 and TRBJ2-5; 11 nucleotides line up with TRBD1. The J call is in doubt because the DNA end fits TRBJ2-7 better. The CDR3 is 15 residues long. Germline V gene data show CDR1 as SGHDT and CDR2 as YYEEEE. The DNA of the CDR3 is TGTGCCAGCAGTTCAGGGGACAGGGGGAATTACGAGCAGTACTTC. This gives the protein CASSSGDRGNYEQYF.

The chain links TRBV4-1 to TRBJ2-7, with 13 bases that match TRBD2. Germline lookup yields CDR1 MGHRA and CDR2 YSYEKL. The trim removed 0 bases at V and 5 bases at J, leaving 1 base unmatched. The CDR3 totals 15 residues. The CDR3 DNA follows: TGCGCCAGCAGCCAAGACACTAGCGGGAGGGACGAGCAGTACTTC. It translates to CASSQDTSGRDEQYF.